This T cell receptor (beta chain) was identified during a study of T cell repertoires in cytomegalovirus infection. The overall study: CMV epitopes in the study were HLA-C-restricted (recently identified) and HLA-B-restricted (well studied).

Germline-derived CDR1 and CDR2 are SGHRS and YFSETQ. The CDR3 length is 14 residues. V was cut by 0 bases and J by 5 bases, with 12 bases left in between. This clonotype was counted only a few times. Its matching antigen is unknown. MiXCR, applied by TCRdb to the reads, yields one record per CDR3 protein. This sample has approximately 910,000 distinct CDR3 sequences, with around a third found just once. The clonotype originates from a human donor in good health (CMV status not recorded). Some clones in this sample may be carry-over from other donors' samples. Sequenced here: cultured CD8+ T cells from PBMCs, sampled from culture after CMV antigen stimulation. The chain couples TRBV5-1 to TRBJ2-7; D is possibly TRBD1 (5 bases). CDR3 in amino acids: CASSLETDLDEQYF. DNA for the CDR3: TGCGCCAGCAGCTTGGAGACAGACCTGGACGAGCAGTACTTC.